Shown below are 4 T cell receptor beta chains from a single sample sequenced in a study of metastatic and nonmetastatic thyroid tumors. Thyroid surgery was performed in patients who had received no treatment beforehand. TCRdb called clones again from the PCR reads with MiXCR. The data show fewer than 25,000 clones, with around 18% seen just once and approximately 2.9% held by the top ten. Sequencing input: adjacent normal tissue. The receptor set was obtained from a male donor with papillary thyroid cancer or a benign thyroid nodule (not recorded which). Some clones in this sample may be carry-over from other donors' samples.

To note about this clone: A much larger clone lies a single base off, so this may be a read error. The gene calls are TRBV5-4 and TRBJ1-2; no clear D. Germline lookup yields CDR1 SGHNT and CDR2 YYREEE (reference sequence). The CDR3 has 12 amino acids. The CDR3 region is CVSSFDVVGYTF. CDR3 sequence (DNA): TGTGTCAGCAGCTTTGACGTAGTGGGCTACACCTTC.

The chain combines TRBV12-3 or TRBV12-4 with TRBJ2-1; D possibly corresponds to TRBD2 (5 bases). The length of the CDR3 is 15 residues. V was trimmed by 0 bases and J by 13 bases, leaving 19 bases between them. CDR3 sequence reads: CASSLAHGNDNDQFF. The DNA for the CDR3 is TGTGCCAGCAGTTTAGCGCACGGGAATGACAACGATCAGTTCTTC.

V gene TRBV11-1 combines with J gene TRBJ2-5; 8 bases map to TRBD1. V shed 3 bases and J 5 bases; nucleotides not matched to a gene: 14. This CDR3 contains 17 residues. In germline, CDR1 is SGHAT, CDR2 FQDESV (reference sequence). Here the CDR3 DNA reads TGTGCCAGCAGCTTTAGTGTTGGGCAGGGGGCATTGGAGACCCAGTACTTC. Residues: CASSFSVGQGALETQYF. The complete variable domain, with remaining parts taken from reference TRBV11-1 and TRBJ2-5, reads EAEVAQSPRYKITEKSQAVAFWCDPISGHATLYWYRQILGQGPELLVQFQDESVVDDSQLPKDRFSAERLKGVDSTLKIQPAELGDSAMYLCASSFSVGQGALETQYFGPGTRLLVL.

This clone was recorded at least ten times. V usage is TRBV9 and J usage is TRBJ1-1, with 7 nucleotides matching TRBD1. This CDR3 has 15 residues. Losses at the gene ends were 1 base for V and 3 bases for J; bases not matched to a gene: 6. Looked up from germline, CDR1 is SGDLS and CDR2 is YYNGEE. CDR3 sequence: CASSVIPGGDTEAFF. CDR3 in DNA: TGTGCCAGCAGCGTAATTCCAGGGGGGGACACTGAAGCTTTCTTT.